This TCR beta chain came from a study of cytomegalovirus exposure and HLA in healthy donors. All donors participated as healthy donors of bone marrow. The study, taken as a whole, reports: Later analysis showed TCR association rates varying by HLA locus, highest for DRB1 and lowest for HLA-C. Later analysis identified about 15,000 TCR beta sequences associated with HLA alleles, using a false discovery rate threshold of 0.05. A later analysis, which compared TCR beta chains of equal frequency, found the HLA-associated ones more clonally expanded.

This clone was detected only a few times. Its target is unknown. A multiplex PCR was run with 60 Vbeta primers and 13 Jbeta primers. Clones were read by immunoSEQ multiplex PCR, and TCRdb kept only the in-frame ones, dropping some. The data contain around 120,000 clones, about 74% of them singletons. The sequencing input was PBMCs. The origin of this receptor is a woman aged 40-49 years in good health and CMV-seropositive.

CDR3 nucleotide sequence: TGTGCCAGCAGTATCGGGACAGGGGTAACTGAAGCTTTCTTT. Its translation: CASSIGTGVTEAFF. This chain joins TRBV6-1 and TRBJ1-1, with TRBD1 identical over 10 bases. This CDR3 has 14 residues. CDR1 is MNHNS and CDR2 is SASEGT in the germline V gene. V was clipped by 5 bases and J by 5 bases; unmatched bases: 5.